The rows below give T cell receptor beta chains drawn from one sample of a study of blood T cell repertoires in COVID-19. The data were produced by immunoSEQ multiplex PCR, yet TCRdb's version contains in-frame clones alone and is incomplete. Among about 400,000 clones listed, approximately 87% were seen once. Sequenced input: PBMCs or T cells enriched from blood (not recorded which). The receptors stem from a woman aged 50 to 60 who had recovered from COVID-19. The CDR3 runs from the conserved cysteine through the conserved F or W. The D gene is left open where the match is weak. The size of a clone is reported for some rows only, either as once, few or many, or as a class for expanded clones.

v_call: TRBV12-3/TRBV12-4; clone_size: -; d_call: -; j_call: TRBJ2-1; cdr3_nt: TGTGCCAGCAGTCACACGAACCGGGGTGAGCAGTTCTTC; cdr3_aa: CASSHTNRGEQFF
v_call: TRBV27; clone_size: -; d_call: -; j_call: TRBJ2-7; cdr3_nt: TGTGCCAGCAGTGTTGGGGGCACGGGGTCCTACGAGCAGTACTTC; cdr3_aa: CASSVGGTGSYEQYF
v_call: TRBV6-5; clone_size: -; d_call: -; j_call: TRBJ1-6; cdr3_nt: TGTGCCAGCAGGGACAGTCTCGACTCACCCCTCCACTTT; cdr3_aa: CASRDSLDSPLHF
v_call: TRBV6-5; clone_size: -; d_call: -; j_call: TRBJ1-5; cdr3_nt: TGTGCCAGCAGTTACTCACGGGATATCCAGCCCCAGCATTTT; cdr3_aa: CASSYSRDIQPQHF
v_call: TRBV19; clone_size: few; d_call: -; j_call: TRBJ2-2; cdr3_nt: TGTGCCAGTAGTATAGGGGGCGCGAACACCGGGGAGCTGTTTTTT; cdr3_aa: CASSIGGANTGELFF
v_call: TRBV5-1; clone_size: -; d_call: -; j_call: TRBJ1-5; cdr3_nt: TGCGCCAGCAGCTTGGGGGCCTATCACCCCCATCAGCCCCAGCATTTT; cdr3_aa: CASSLGAYHPHQPQHF
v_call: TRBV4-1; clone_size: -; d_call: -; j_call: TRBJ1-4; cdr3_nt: TGCGCCAGCAGCCAGGAGTATAATGAAAAACTGTTTTTT; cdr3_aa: CASSQEYNEKLFF
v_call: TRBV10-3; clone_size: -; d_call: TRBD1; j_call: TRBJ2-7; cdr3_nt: TGTGCCACCGAGACAGGGGGCTCCTACGAGCAGTACTTC; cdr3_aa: CATETGGSYEQYF
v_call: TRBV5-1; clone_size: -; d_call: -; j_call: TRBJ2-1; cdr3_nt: TGCGCCAGCAGCTTGGTTGGAGGGACGGGGAATGAGCAGTTCTTC; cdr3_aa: CASSLVGGTGNEQFF
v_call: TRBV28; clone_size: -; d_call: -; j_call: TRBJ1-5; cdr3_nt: TGTGCCAGCACCTGGACAGCCTATAGCAATCAGCCCCAGCATTTT; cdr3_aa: CASTWTAYSNQPQHF
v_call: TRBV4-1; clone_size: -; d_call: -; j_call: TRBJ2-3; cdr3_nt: TGCGCCAGCAGCCAATCTGGGCGGGGGCCTGCAGATACGCAGTATTTT; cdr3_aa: CASSQSGRGPADTQYF
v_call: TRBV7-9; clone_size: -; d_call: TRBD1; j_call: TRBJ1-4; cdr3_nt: TGTGCCAGCAGCTTAATAGGGGGCGATGAAAAACTGTTTTTT; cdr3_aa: CASSLIGGDEKLFF
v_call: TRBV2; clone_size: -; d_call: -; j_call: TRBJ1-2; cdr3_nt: TGTGCCAGCAGGATAACCGGGACTGAAGGACGGGGCTACACCTTC; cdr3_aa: CASRITGTEGRGYTF
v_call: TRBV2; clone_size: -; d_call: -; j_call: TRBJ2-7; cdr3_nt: TGTGCCAGCAAACCCCGGGACTCCTACGAGCAGTACTTC; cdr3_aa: CASKPRDSYEQYF
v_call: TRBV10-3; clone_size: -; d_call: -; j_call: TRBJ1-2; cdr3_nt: TGTGCCATCAGCGGATCAGGGTTCGCTAACTATGGCTACACCTTC; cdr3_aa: CAISGSGFANYGYTF
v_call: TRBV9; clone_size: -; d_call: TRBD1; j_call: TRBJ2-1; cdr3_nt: TGTGCCAGCAGCGTTGACAGGGGCTCCTACAATGAGCAGTTCTTC; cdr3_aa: CASSVDRGSYNEQFF
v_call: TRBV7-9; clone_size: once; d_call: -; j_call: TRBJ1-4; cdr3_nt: TGTGCCAGCAGCTTAGTGGTGGGAGGAGAAAAACTGTTTTTT; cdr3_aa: CASSLVVGGEKLFF
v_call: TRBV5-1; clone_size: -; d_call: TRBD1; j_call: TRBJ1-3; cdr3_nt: TGCGCCAGCAGCTCCCGACAGGGCCTCTCTGGAAACACCATATATTTT; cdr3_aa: CASSSRQGLSGNTIYF
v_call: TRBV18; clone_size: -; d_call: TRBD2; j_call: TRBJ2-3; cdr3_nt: TGTGCCAGCTCACCATCCGGACTAGCGGGAGATACGCAGTATTTT; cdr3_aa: CASSPSGLAGDTQYF
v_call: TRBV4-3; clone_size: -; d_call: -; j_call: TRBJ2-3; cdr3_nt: TGCGCCAGCAGCCAAGGGCTATGGCGGACAAGGCCCACAGATACGCAGTATTTT; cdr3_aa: CASSQGLWRTRPTDTQYF
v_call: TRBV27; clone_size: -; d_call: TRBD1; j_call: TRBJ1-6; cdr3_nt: TGTGCCAGCAGTTCGGACAGGGTTCTAGTCTCGGGGTCACCCCTCCACTTT; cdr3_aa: CASSSDRVLVSGSPLHF
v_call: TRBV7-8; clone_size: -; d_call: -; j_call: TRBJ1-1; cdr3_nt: TGTGCCAGCAGCGCCGTAACAGGGAACACTGAAGCTTTCTTT; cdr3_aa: CASSAVTGNTEAFF
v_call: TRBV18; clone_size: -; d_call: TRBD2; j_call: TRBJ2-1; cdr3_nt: TGTGCCAGCTCACCACAAGTCCTAGCGGGGGGGCAGGCCTACAATGAGCAGTTCTTC; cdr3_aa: CASSPQVLAGGQAYNEQFF
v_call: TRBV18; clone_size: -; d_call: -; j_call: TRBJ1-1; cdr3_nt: TGTGCCAGCTCACTTCAGGGATGGGAAGCTTTCTTT; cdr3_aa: CASSLQGWEAFF
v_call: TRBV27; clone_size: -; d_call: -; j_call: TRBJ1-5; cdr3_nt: TGTGCCAGCAGTTTAACCCCCCCATCCTACGTGTCCAATCAGCCCCAGCATTTT; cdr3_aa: CASSLTPPSYVSNQPQHF
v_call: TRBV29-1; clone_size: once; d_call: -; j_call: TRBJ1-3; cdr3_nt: TGCAGCGTTGTGGGGAGGCTCTCTGGAAACACCATATATTTT; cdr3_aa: CSVVGRLSGNTIYF
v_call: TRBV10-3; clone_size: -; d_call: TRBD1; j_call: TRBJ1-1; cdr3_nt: TGTGCCATCAAGGGGGACAGAAATGAAGCTTTCTTT; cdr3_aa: CAIKGDRNEAFF
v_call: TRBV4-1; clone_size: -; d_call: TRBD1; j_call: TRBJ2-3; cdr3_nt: TGCGCCAGCAGCCAAGAGGTCCCAGGGGGTACAGATACGCAGTATTTT; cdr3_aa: CASSQEVPGGTDTQYF
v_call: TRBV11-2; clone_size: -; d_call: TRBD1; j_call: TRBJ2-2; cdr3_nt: TGTGCCAGCAGCTTAGGCCGGGACAGGGACCTTAACACCGGCGGGGAGCTGTTTTTT; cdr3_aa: CASSLGRDRDLNTGGELFF
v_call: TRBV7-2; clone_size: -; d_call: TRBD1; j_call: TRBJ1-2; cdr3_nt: TGTGCCAGCAGCTTAGATAGGACAGGGAACTATGGCTACACCTTC; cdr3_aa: CASSLDRTGNYGYTF